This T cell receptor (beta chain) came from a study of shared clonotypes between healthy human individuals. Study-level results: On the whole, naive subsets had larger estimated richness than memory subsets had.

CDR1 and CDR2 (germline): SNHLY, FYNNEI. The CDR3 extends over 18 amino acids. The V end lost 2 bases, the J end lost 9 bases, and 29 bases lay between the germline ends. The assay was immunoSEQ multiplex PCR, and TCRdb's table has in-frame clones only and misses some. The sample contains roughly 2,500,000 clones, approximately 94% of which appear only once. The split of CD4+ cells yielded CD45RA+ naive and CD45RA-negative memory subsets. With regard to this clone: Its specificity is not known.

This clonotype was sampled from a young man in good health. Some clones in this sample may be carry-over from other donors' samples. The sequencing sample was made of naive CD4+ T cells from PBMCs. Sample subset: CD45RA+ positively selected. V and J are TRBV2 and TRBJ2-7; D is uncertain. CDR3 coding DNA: TGTGCCAGCAGTGAAAGTGTGTCCCCCTGGACCCCCGGGTCGGGGCAGTACTTC. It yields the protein CASSESVSPWTPGSGQYF.